What follows describes a single T cell receptor beta chain. The entry originates in a study of blood T cell repertoires in COVID-19. Study summary: The samples span acute and convalescent COVID-19 from the United States, Italy and Spain. T cells, B-cell-depleted T cells, or PBMCs provided the cDNA or gDNA that served as material.

Trimming took 3 bases from V and 4 from J; bases not matched to a gene: 6. The CDR3 has 14 residues. The V gene's germline CDR1 is SGHRS and CDR2 YFSETQ. This table comes from immunoSEQ multiplex PCR, and its TCRdb copy is limited to in-frame clones, with some not included. The table lists 90,000 to 120,000 clones, 85% to 95% of them singletons. Sequences were obtained from peripheral blood. The sequence was collected from a woman in her thirties with acute or convalescent COVID-19. The chain uses TRBV5-1 and TRBJ2-5, with 7 bases matching TRBD2. DNA of the CDR3: TGCGCCAGCAGCTCAGGGAGGGTGGGAGAGACCCAGTACTTC. Protein sequence: CASSSGRVGETQYF.